These T cell receptor beta chains were read from a single sample in a study of OX40 agonist ivuxolimab in advanced cancers. The table came from immunoSEQ multiplex PCR; TCRdb's copy has only in-frame clones and leaves some out. The sample consists of roughly 110,000 clones, 80% to 95% of them appearing once. Sequences were derived from CD4+ or CD8+ T cells sorted from blood, sampled in a trial of the OX40 agonist ivuxolimab. These receptors originate from an adult with an advanced solid tumor such as melanoma, head and neck, liver or kidney cancer. The conserved cysteine and the conserved F or W are not part of the CDR3 here. The D gene is left open where the match is weak.

d_gene | j_gene | v_gene | CDR3aa
NA | TRBJ2-7 | TRBV7-9 | ASSFFPGTGSYEQY
NA | TRBJ2-5 | TRBV5-1 | ASSLAVETQY
NA | TRBJ1-5 | TRBV2 | ASSEGREQPQH
NA | TRBJ1-5 | TRBV5-1 | ASSLDGGKPQH
NA | TRBJ2-7 | TRBV9 | AGSVGSTYEQY
TRBD1 | TRBJ2-5 | TRBV2 | ASSAGQIVQETQY
NA | TRBJ1-6 | TRBV6-5 | ASSYRDSPLH
TRBD1 | TRBJ1-5 | TRBV19 | ASSATGFLARQPQH
TRBD2 | TRBJ2-1 | TRBV5-6 | ASSIGTSGDNEQF
NA | TRBJ2-3 | TRBV7-2 | ASSSLPGQGLASTDTQY
TRBD1 | TRBJ1-2 | TRBV15 | ATSRGGTGAGDGYT
NA | TRBJ2-1 | TRBV4-2 | ASSQDTSSARYNEQF
TRBD1 | TRBJ1-2 | TRBV6-1 | ASSGNRGANYGYT
TRBD1 | TRBJ1-5 | TRBV6-1 | ASSEPGQGIQPQH
NA | TRBJ2-7 | TRBV7-9 | ASSSESYEQY
NA | TRBJ1-2 | TRBV4-1 | ASSQDSGFYGYT
NA | TRBJ1-2 | TRBV27 | ASSVGQYYGYT
TRBD1 | TRBJ2-7 | TRBV12-5 | ASGTGTEYEQY
NA | TRBJ1-1 | TRBV5-1 | ASSLDPGLTEAF
NA | TRBJ1-1 | TRBV19 | ASSILGGDTEAF
TRBD1 | TRBJ1-3 | TRBV28 | ASSLGTGIVGNTIY
NA | TRBJ1-5 | TRBV19 | ASSTPPRGGRFNQPQH
TRBD2 | TRBJ2-7 | TRBV7-2 | ASSLVAGGGEQY
NA | TRBJ1-5 | TRBV28 | ASAPGGSNQPQH
NA | TRBJ2-7 | TRBV27 | ASSLRRGGYEQY
TRBD1 | TRBJ1-1 | TRBV19 | ASSPRDRGRSEAF
NA | TRBJ2-7 | TRBV6-5 | ASSLPTLLSYEQY
NA | TRBJ1-2 | TRBV19 | ASSITPGPYT
NA | TRBJ2-1 | TRBV9 | ASSVGLGSSYNEQF
NA | TRBJ1-1 | TRBV18 | ASSLQGEYTEAF
TRBD1 | TRBJ1-1 | TRBV11-2 | ASSADRAGEAF
NA | TRBJ1-1 | TRBV7-2 | ASSLAGSNTEAF
NA | TRBJ1-1 | TRBV19 | ASRDTGSLNTEAF
NA | TRBJ2-7 | TRBV27 | ASSLFPRDNSYEQY
TRBD1 | TRBJ1-2 | TRBV28 | ASSWGQTYGYT
TRBD2 | TRBJ2-1 | TRBV6-1 | ASRGTSGSNSEQF
NA | TRBJ2-5 | TRBV6-5 | ASRDSVRETQY
NA | TRBJ1-1 | TRBV28 | ASSLWNTEAF
NA | TRBJ2-7 | TRBV11-3 | ASSLGADGFYEQY
NA | TRBJ1-2 | TRBV19 | ASSPRSGTWMGGYT
NA | TRBJ2-7 | TRBV11-3 | ASTLIWGDEQY
NA | TRBJ1-2 | TRBV19 | ASSKPPARGAQSYGYT
TRBD2 | TRBJ2-3 | TRBV5-1 | ASSSGTREY
TRBD2 | TRBJ2-7 | TRBV7-6 | ASSLAGTSGGYEQY
NA | TRBJ1-4 | TRBV16 | ASSREEKLF
NA | TRBJ1-1 | TRBV7-9 | AILDSGTEAF
TRBD1 | TRBJ1-2 | TRBV6-5 | ASKGPHRDSYGYT
NA | TRBJ2-5 | TRBV5-4 | ASGITRDQETQY
TRBD2 | TRBJ2-1 | TRBV9 | ASSGTSGRVYNEQF
NA | TRBJ1-5 | TRBV2 | ASSTEGMSNQPQH
NA | TRBJ1-1 | TRBV5-4 | ASSLAIGATDTEAF
NA | TRBJ1-1 | TRBV2 | ASPRAPNTEAF
TRBD2 | TRBJ2-5 | TRBV7-3 | ASSLGLASQETQY
NA | TRBJ1-4 | TRBV18 | ASSPGGTNEKLF